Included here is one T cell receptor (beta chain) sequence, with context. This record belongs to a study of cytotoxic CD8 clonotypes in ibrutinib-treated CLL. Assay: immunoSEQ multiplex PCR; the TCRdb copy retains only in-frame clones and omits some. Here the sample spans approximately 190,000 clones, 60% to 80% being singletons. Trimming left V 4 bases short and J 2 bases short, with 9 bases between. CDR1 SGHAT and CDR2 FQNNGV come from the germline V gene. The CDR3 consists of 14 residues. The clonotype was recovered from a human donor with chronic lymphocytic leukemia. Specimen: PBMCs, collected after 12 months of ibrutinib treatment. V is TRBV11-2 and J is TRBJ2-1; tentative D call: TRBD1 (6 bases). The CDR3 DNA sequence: TGTGCCAGCAGCTCCAGGGGCCCCTACAATGAGCAGTTCTTC. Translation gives CASSSRGPYNEQFF.